The clone carrying this TCR beta chain came up a few times. The antigen remains unidentified. The CDR3 length is 14 residues. V trimming: 2 bases; J trimming: 3 bases; junction bases outside the gene matches: 4. Germline V CDR1 and CDR2: KGHSH, LQKENI. This entry is derived from a study of identical twins. General study points: For cord blood, abundant beta clonotypes had fewer insertions, unlike memory repertoires, which showed none.

TCRdb redid the calling of the 5' RACE reads with MiXCR, one entry per CDR3 protein. The table has some 1,700,000 distinct CDR3 sequences, about 30% seen once. V usage is TRBV18 and J usage is TRBJ2-7; 7 positions match TRBD2. This receptor was taken from a newborn girl in good health. The sequencing sample was made of cord blood. The CDR3 DNA reads TGTGCCAGCTCACCATCTAGCGGATACTACGAGCAGTACTTC. This translates into CASSPSSGYYEQYF.